The T cell receptor beta chain described here comes from a study of T cell changes during pregnancy in multiple sclerosis. The table came from immunoSEQ multiplex PCR; TCRdb's copy has only in-frame clones and leaves some out. The profile shows about 100,000 clones, about 94% of them singletons. This CDR3 region has 13 residues. The germline V gene encodes CDR1 SGHTA and CDR2 FQGNSA. J was trimmed by 5 bases and V by 6 bases; bases with no gene match: 6. The receptor was isolated from a female donor with multiple sclerosis, enrolled in a pregnancy study. Sequences were derived from peripheral blood, sampled before pregnancy. V and J are TRBV7-2 and TRBJ1-1, with 7 nucleotides matching TRBD1. The CDR3 bases are TGTGCCAGCAGTGACAGGGTAGGGACTGAAGCTTTCTTT. The encoded protein is CASSDRVGTEAFF.